This T cell receptor (beta chain) came from a study of blood T cell repertoires in COVID-19. The CDR3 contains 12 residues. The germline gives CDR1 DFQATT, CDR2 SNEGSKA (reference sequence). The V and J ends lost 3 bases and 3 bases respectively, with 8 bases between them. Assay: immunoSEQ multiplex PCR; the TCRdb copy retains only in-frame clones and omits some. In the table there are approximately 82,000 clones, 70% to 90% of which are singletons. This rearrangement joins TRBV20-1 to TRBJ1-2; no definite D call. The source of this sequence is a woman aged 65 to 85 with active or convalescent COVID-19. Sequencing was done on a sample of peripheral blood. The CDR3 loop is CSASQADYGYTF. Written as DNA, the CDR3 is TGCAGTGCTAGTCAGGCAGACTATGGCTACACCTTC.